The rows below give T cell receptor beta chains drawn from one sample of a study of technical replicates of blood from several donors. The method was immunoSEQ multiplex PCR; TCRdb's version includes in-frame clones alone and lacks a portion of them. The sample has 70,000 to 85,000 clones; around 90% are singletons. What was sequenced was T cells isolated from PBMCs. These TCRs come from a human donor in good health. Both conserved end residues are part of each CDR3. The D gene is left open where the match is weak. The listing skips clone size in some rows; elsewhere it reads once, few, many or a size class.

>NA|TRBJ2-1|NA|TRBV6-5
CASSRDNEQFF
TGTGCCAGCAGTCGGGACAATGAGCAGTTCTTC
>few|TRBJ2-1|NA|TRBV11-3
CASSLYGRINDEQFF
TGTGCCAGCAGCTTATACGGGAGAATTAACGATGAGCAGTTCTTC
>NA|TRBJ1-2|TRBD1|TRBV5-6
CASSQTGPYGYTF
TGTGCCAGCAGCCAGACAGGGCCCTATGGCTACACCTTC
>NA|TRBJ2-3|TRBD1|TRBV27
CASGIQGVQDAATQYF
TGTGCCAGCGGAATCCAGGGGGTCCAGGACGCGGCTACGCAGTATTTT
>NA|TRBJ2-5|NA|TRBV28
CASTSLETQYF
TGTGCCAGCACTTCACTCGAGACCCAGTACTTC
>NA|TRBJ1-1|NA|TRBV9
CASSRETIMNTEAFF
TGTGCCAGCTCGCGGGAGACGATCATGAACACTGAAGCTTTCTTT
>NA|TRBJ2-5|NA|TRBV5-5
CASSLGRVETQYF
TGTGCCAGCAGCTTAGGCAGGGTAGAGACCCAGTACTTC
>NA|TRBJ2-2|NA|TRBV6-5
CASSRNTGELFF
TGTGCCAGCAGTCGGAACACCGGGGAGCTGTTTTTT
>NA|TRBJ2-6|TRBD2|TRBV19
CASILTSGRAGANVLTF
TGTGCCAGTATTCTGACTAGCGGGAGAGCTGGGGCCAACGTCCTGACTTTC
>NA|TRBJ2-1|TRBD2|TRBV27
CASTLGTSVNEQFF
TGTGCCAGCACCCTTGGGACTAGCGTCAATGAGCAGTTCTTC
>NA|TRBJ1-2|NA|TRBV7-9
CASSLKGRDYGYTF
TGTGCCAGCAGCTTAAAAGGGAGGGACTATGGCTACACCTTC
>NA|TRBJ2-7|TRBD2|TRBV28
CASRIAGYEQYF
TGTGCCAGCAGGATAGCGGGGTACGAGCAGTACTTC
>NA|TRBJ1-3|TRBD1|TRBV10-3
CAISDRGGNTIYF
TGTGCCATCAGTGACAGGGGGGGAAACACCATATATTTT
>NA|TRBJ2-1|NA|TRBV30
CAWIQGLSYNEQFF
TGTGCCTGGATCCAGGGTCTGTCCTACAATGAGCAGTTCTTC
>NA|TRBJ2-4|NA|TRBV4-1
CASSNLGQTLNIQYF
TGCGCCAGCAGCAACTTAGGACAGACTCTAAACATTCAGTACTTC
>NA|TRBJ2-7|NA|TRBV6-6
CASTLLHDSYEQYF
TGTGCCAGCACCCTTCTTCATGACAGCTACGAGCAGTACTTC
>NA|TRBJ2-7|TRBD1|TRBV4-3
CASSQIATGAIYEQYF
TGCGCCAGCAGCCAGATCGCGACAGGGGCTATCTACGAGCAGTACTTC
>NA|TRBJ1-4|TRBD1|TRBV6-1
CATSGTVFELFF
TGTGCCACCTCAGGGACAGTTTTTGAACTGTTTTTT
>NA|TRBJ1-3|NA|TRBV9
CASSVGTGNTIYF
TGTGCCAGCAGCGTAGGGACAGGAAACACCATATATTTT
>NA|TRBJ2-7|NA|TRBV28
CASSSTSLALTRSYEQYF
TGTGCCAGCAGTTCCACCTCATTAGCGCTTACTCGGTCCTACGAGCAGTACTTC
>few|TRBJ1-5|TRBD1|TRBV11-2
CASSRDSYQPQHF
TGTGCCAGCAGCCGGGACAGCTATCAGCCCCAGCATTTT
>NA|TRBJ2-7|NA|TRBV6-1
CASSSTERELYEQYF
TGTGCCAGCAGTTCGACAGAAAGGGAACTCTACGAGCAGTACTTC
>few|TRBJ2-5|TRBD2|TRBV9
CASSVEGSGGQETQYF
TGTGCCAGCAGCGTAGAGGGTAGCGGGGGCCAAGAGACCCAGTACTTC